The text below deals with one TCR beta chain. Its antigen is still unknown. The sample comes from a study of beta chain features in type 1 diabetes. CDR3 length: 12 amino acids. Germline V gene sequence: CDR1 MDHEN, CDR2 SYDVKM. Germline trimming cut 8 bases from V and 5 bases from J; bases unmatched to any gene: 5. Points from the study as a whole: cDNA sequencing could over-represent cells with high TCR expression. A pattern of fewer insertions and more deletions at VDJ junctions was seen in type 1 diabetes patients. The study notes PCR might favor shorter templates equally in patients and controls. The study found moderately but significantly shorter TCRB CDR3s in all four CD4+ subsets of Type 1 diabetes patients.

Using CD45RO/CCR7/CD25/CD127/CD95/CD27, CD4+ naive, central memory, regulatory and stem cell-like memory cells were sorted. cDNA synthesis used the whole RNA isolate, giving expressed TCRB sequences. Generated by immunoSEQ multiplex PCR, the TCRdb table keeps only in-frame clones and is missing some. The sample carries a few hundred thousand clones, 10% to 15% recorded once. The specimen sequenced was naive CD4+ T cells from blood. The sequence was obtained from a woman younger than 30 with type 1 diabetes. J is TRBJ2-7 and V is TRBV28; 8 bases align to TRBD1. The CDR3 is CASGWTGNEQYF. The CDR3 nucleotides are TGTGCCAGCGGATGGACAGGGAACGAGCAGTACTTC.